The 20 T cell receptor beta chains reported below all come from one sample, sequenced in a study of blood T cell repertoires in COVID-19 (dated by TCRdb to the early 2020s). Receptor libraries were prepared by the immunoSEQ multiplex PCR assay. The source is immuneACCESS, and TCRdb retained only in-frame sequences with V and J called. Part of the clones is not carried over; for the studies checked, unresolved V genes explain less than half of this, and the remainder is unexplained. Here the sample has 70,000 or so clones; 79% occur a single time. The ten largest clones add up to 15% to 20% of the sample. The sequenced sample was peripheral blood. The receptors were sampled from a man aged 55 to 70 with acute or convalescent COVID-19.

This clone has just one count. As DNA, the CDR3 is TGTGCCATCAGCCAGAGTCCAGCGGGGGTTTCCTACAATGAGCAGTTCTTC. Its translation: CAISQSPAGVSYNEQFF. The V gene is TRBV10-3, the J gene TRBJ2-1; 8 bases fit TRBD2. J gave up 1 base and V 6 bases, and 11 bases lay outside the gene matches. CDR3 length: 17 amino acids. Germline loops: CDR1 ENHRY, CDR2 SYGVKD.

J is TRBJ2-7 and V is TRBV7-2; TRBD1 matches 8 bases. CDR1 SGHTA and CDR2 FQGNSA come from the germline V gene. The CDR3 is 12 residues long. V shed 7 bases and J 10 bases; nucleotides not matched to a gene: 9. CDR3 DNA sequence: TGTGCCAGCACTCTGACGGACAGGGTACAGTACTTC. Translation: CASTLTDRVQYF.

The CDR3 loop is CASSLSQTNYGYTF. CDR3 in DNA: TGTGCCAGCAGCTTGTCGCAGACTAACTATGGCTACACCTTC. The rearrangement joins TRBV5-4 to TRBJ1-2; D not resolved. V was pared by 1 base and J by 0 bases, with 7 bases between. This CDR3 contains 14 residues. Per the germline V gene, CDR1 is SGHNT and CDR2 is YYREEE (reference sequence).

The CDR3 nucleotides are TGTGCCAGCAGCCAAACTACCCGGGACATTCGGGGGGTTAATGAAAAACTGTTTTTT. It translates to CASSQTTRDIRGVNEKLFF. The chain is built from TRBV4-2 and TRBJ1-4; weak D call: TRBD1 (6 bases). The CDR3 totals 19 residues. Trimming stripped 2 bases from V and 4 bases from J, with 23 bases between. CDR1 is LGHNA, CDR2 YNFKEQ, per germline.

The CDR3 protein is CATSRGGGSGANVLTF. CDR3 in DNA: TGTGCCACCAGCAGAGGGGGGGGCTCTGGGGCCAACGTCCTGACTTTC. This chain uses TRBV15 with TRBJ2-6; 7 bases match TRBD2. The germline V gene has CDR1 LNHNV and CDR2 YYDKDF (reference sequence). The trim removed 1 base at V and 0 bases at J, leaving 0 bases unmatched. The CDR3 extends over 16 amino acids.

The V and J genes are TRBV27 and TRBJ2-7, with 10 nucleotides matching TRBD2. Germline V lookup: CDR1 MNHEY, CDR2 SMNVEV (reference sequence). The ends lost 0 bases at V and 6 bases at J; junction bases unmatched: 17. This CDR3 is 19 amino acids long. Written as DNA, the CDR3 is TGTGCCAGCAGTTTATCTCCAAATCCTCTGAGCGGGGGGGCGAGCGAGCAGTACTTC. Translated, it gives CASSLSPNPLSGGASEQYF.

Only one count was recorded for this clone. The CDR3 DNA sequence: TGTGCCAGCTTCCCGACTGGAGCGGATACGCAGTATTTT. Translating gives CASFPTGADTQYF. The chain couples TRBV7-9 to TRBJ2-3, with D unresolved. The germline CDR1 and CDR2 sequences are SEHNR and FQNEAQ (reference sequence). There are 13 residues in the CDR3. Deletions cut 8 bases from V and 6 bases from J, with 15 bases between.

J is TRBJ1-2 and V is TRBV12-3 or TRBV12-4; the match to TRBD1 covers 9 bases. The CDR3 extends over 13 amino acids. After removal of 4 bases from V and 8 bases from J, the junction contained 5 bases not matched to a gene. The CDR3 DNA follows: TGTGCCAGCAGTTCGGGGACAGGGACCGGCTACACCTTC. Residues: CASSSGTGTGYTF.

This chain joins TRBV21-1 and TRBJ2-7; the listed D gene, TRBD1, was not tested against the DNA. TRBV21-1 is noted as a pseudogene. The CDR3 runs 15 residues. The CDR3 is CASSKPDRGPYEQYF. DNA of the CDR3: TGTGCCAGCAGCAAGCCAGACAGGGGCCCCTACGAGCAGTACTTC.

The chain couples TRBV7-3 to TRBJ2-3, with TRBD2 identical over 9 bases. The CDR3 consists of 14 residues. Germline CDR1 is SGHTA and CDR2 is FQGTGA. V lost 5 bases to trimming and J lost 3 bases; unmatched junction nucleotides: 3. The CDR3 nucleotides are TGTGCCAGCAGCCTCGGACTAGCGACAGATACGCAGTATTTT. Translating gives CASSLGLATDTQYF. Filled out from reference TRBV7-3 and TRBJ2-3, the complete variable domain reads GAGVSQTPSNKVTEKGKYVELRCDPISGHTALYWYRQSLGQGPEFLIYFQGTGAADDSGLPNDRFFAVRPEGSVSTLKIQRTERGDSAVYLCASSLGLATDTQYFGPGTRLTVL.

The genes are TRBV19 and TRBJ1-2, with D possibly matching TRBD1 (5 bases). Germline CDR1 and CDR2: LNHDA and SQIVND (reference sequence). The V end lost 2 bases, the J end lost 4 bases, and 23 bases lay between the germline ends. The CDR3 length is 18 residues. The CDR3 here is CASSIRLLRIRGFYGYTF. Here the CDR3 DNA reads TGTGCCAGTAGTATACGCCTCTTGAGAATTCGGGGGTTCTATGGCTACACCTTC. The full variable domain, in which reference TRBV19 and TRBJ1-2 provide the parts outside the CDR3, is DGGITQSPKYLFRKEGQNVTLSCEQNLNHDAMYWYRQDPGQGLRLIYYSQIVNDFQKGDIAEGYSVSREKKESFPLTVTSAQKNPTAFYLCASSIRLLRIRGFYGYTFGSGTRLTVV.

This clone was seen only once. The rearrangement links TRBV14 to TRBJ2-7, with TRBD1 matching 9 bases. Germline lookup yields CDR1 SGHDN and CDR2 FVKESK. Trimming at V came to 2 bases and at J to 5 bases, leaving 10 bases not matched to a gene. The CDR3 runs to 16 residues. In DNA form, the CDR3 reads TGTGCCAGCAGCCAACACTTGGGACAGGGCATCGACGAGCAGTACTTC. As protein: CASSQHLGQGIDEQYF.

This chain connects TRBV21-1 to TRBJ2-7; the table's D call, TRBD1, has no DNA check behind it. TRBV21-1 is termed a pseudogene. The CDR3 is 16 residues long. This CDR3 is CASSKKVAGTLNEQYF. In DNA form, the CDR3 reads TGTGCCAGCAGCAAGAAGGTAGCCGGGACATTAAACGAGCAGTACTTC.

This chain links TRBV6-5 with TRBJ2-7; D is possibly TRBD2 (5 bases). Germline V gives CDR1 MNHEY, CDR2 SVGAGI. With 5 bases removed from V and 7 bases from J, the gap between germline ends came to 15 bases. The CDR3 loop spans 13 amino acids. The CDR3 DNA sequence: TGTGCCAGCAGTCGAGGACTCTCGGGTGAGCAGTACTTC. This translates into CASSRGLSGEQYF.

The rearrangement uses TRBV9 and TRBJ1-2; a possible D gene is TRBD1 (5 bases). Germline V CDR1 and CDR2: SGDLS, YYNGEE. This CDR3 has 13 residues. The V end was cut by 4 bases, the J end by 3 bases, with 10 bases between. Here the CDR3 DNA reads TGTGCCAGCAGCCCGGGGGGGTACTATGGCTACACCTTC. Its protein product is CASSPGGYYGYTF.

The CDR3 DNA follows: TGCGCCAGCAGCCAAGGGGACACCCTCTATGGCTACACCTTC. It codes for CASSQGDTLYGYTF. This chain uses TRBV4-3 with TRBJ1-2; D may be TRBD1 (6 bases). Germline V lookup: CDR1 LGHNA, CDR2 YSLEER. The CDR3 totals 14 residues. Deletions cut 1 base from V and 4 bases from J, with 10 bases between.

V is TRBV9 and J is TRBJ1-1, with D hard to call. The CDR3 totals 13 residues. The germline gives CDR1 SGDLS, CDR2 YYNGEE. V was shortened by 3 bases and J by 5 bases, with 11 bases between the two germline ends. The CDR3 DNA reads as TGTGCCAGCAGCGGTCCTACGGGGACTGAAGCTTTCTTT. It is translated as CASSGPTGTEAFF.

The chain couples TRBV7-9 to TRBJ2-1; TRBD1 agrees at 11 bases. V was clipped by 5 bases and J by 6 bases; unmatched bases: 6. The CDR3 has 15 amino acids. CDR1 and CDR2 from the germline V gene are SEHNR and FQNEAQ (reference sequence). CDR3: CASSPGQGGINEQFF. The CDR3 bases are TGTGCCAGCAGCCCGGGACAGGGGGGGATCAATGAGCAGTTCTTC.

The CDR3 bases are TGTGCCAGCAGCTTGGAGCGGACGGGGGTCCTCAATCAGCCCCAGCATTTT. Protein product: CASSLERTGVLNQPQHF. V gene TRBV5-8 combines with J gene TRBJ1-5; possible D gene TRBD1, 5 bases. CDR3 length: 17 residues. Trimming stripped 0 bases from V and 3 bases from J, with 16 bases between. Looked up from germline, CDR1 is SGHTS and CDR2 is YDEGEE.

To note about this clone: A junction end diverges from the germline sequence, so it may reflect a read error. The rearrangement links TRBV7-6 to TRBJ2-3; 11 bases line up with TRBD2. Germline V lookup: CDR1 SGHVS, CDR2 FNYEAQ. The CDR3 totals 14 residues. The CDR3 nucleotides are TGTGCCAGCAGCTTAGCCGTAGCGGGGGGGCCCCCGAGTTTT. Its protein product is CASSLAVAGGPPSF.